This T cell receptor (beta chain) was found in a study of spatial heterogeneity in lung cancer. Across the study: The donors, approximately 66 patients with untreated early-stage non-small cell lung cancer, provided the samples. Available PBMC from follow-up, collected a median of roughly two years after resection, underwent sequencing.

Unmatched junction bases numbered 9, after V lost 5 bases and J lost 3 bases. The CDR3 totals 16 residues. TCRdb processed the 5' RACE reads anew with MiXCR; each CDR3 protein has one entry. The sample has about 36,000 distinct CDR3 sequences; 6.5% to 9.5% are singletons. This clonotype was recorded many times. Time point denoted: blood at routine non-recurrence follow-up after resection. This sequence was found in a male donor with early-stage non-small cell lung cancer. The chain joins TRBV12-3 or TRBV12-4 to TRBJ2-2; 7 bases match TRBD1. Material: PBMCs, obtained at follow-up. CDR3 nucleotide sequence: TGTGCCAGCAGTCAGCACAGGGGATTGGACACCGGGGAGCTGTTTTTT. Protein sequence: CASSQHRGLDTGELFF.